This T cell receptor beta chain derives from a study of T cells in Graves' hyperthyroidism and ophthalmopathy (dated by TCRdb to between 2019 and 2020). Background on the whole study: Peripheral blood samples were taken at the time of initial diagnosis, prior to any treatment. In six Graves' hyperthyroidism patients, the study also compared T-cell repertoires from thyroid tissue with T-cell repertoires from blood. To identify TCR V-J signatures that set the groups apart, the researchers used a discovery cohort of 100 patients, made up of 40 to 45 with Graves' ophthalmopathy and about 60 with stable Graves' hyperthyroidism. The paper describes TCR Vbeta CDR3 sequencing of 120 to 150 peripheral blood samples, made up of roughly 40 ophthalmopathy patients, over 70 hyperthyroidism patients and some 17 progressor patients. For training and testing, the roughly 93 patients in the discovery cohort were randomly divided in a 7:3 ratio. Once sampling was done, hyperthyroidism patients were given methimazole at a starting dose of 30 mg daily, whereas ophthalmopathy patients were given high-dose intravenous methylprednisolone. Prospective prediction of ophthalmopathy was tested in an independent validation cohort consisting of roughly 19 hyperthyroidism patients and around 16 patients who later progressed to ophthalmopathy. Overall study results and their limits: Most expanded thyroid clonotypes (frequency above 0.001) were also detected in blood, a finding suggesting that blood repertoires may reflect thyroid immune responses. A 13 V-J signature model separated ophthalmopathy from stable hyperthyroidism, with over 85% sensitivity and about 81% specificity in cross-validation and 80%/75% in testing. In validation, progression to ophthalmopathy was predicted by the model with about 70% sensitivity and 72.22% specificity, a median of 6.5 months before onset. Sample size was not statistically predetermined, and blinding of investigators to group allocation was not performed.

Hyperthyroidism patients were newly diagnosed, with disease duration under 2 months, and aged 18 to 65 years. Patients with uncontrolled infections, other autoimmune diseases, pregnancy or lactation were excluded. Diagnoses were established on the basis of clinical symptoms, serum thyroxine and TRAb, thyroid ultrasound, and orbital computed tomography. Blood from progressor patients was collected at the time of first diagnosis with hyperthyroidism, before any ophthalmopathy symptoms had appeared. Ficoll-Paque density gradient centrifugation was used to isolate PBMCs from around 10 ml of fresh peripheral blood. Progressor patients were first diagnosed with Graves' hyperthyroidism and then developed ophthalmopathy during follow-up. Total RNA was extracted with Trizol reagent, and quality was checked on an Agilent 2100 Bioanalyzer. Amplification of TCR beta CDR3 regions was carried out from RNA transcripts. The TCR CDR3 was subjected to a first round of RT-PCR using the HTBI primer set and the Qiagen OneStep RT-PCR kit. The libraries were constructed in a second round of multiplex PCR and then size-selected and purified. Sequencing of the libraries was done on an Illumina HiSeq2000 using paired-end 100 bp reads. Processing in the source paper ran as follows. SOAPnuke was used to process the raw data, removing reads that contained adapters or uncalled bases, had a mean Phred below 15, or lacked an exact match to the constant primer or identifier. COPE v1.2.5 was used to merge the high-quality paired reads, and each unique nucleotide sequence was defined as a clonotype. MiTCR v1.1 was used to align the clonotypes against IMGT TRBV, TRBD and TRBJ reference segments. Analysis was restricted to V-J combinations with a frequency above 0.0001, which covered 99.2% of repertoires. The TCS score was defined as F50 (clonal expansion) divided by E x V (chaos), with BLOSUM62-based TCRdist calculated between CDR3 peptides within each V-J. Welch's t-statistics and random forest reduced fewer than 550 V-J features to 10 to 15, which were used in a naive Bayes classifier (R e1071). The public reads were reanalyzed by TCRdb: fastp trimming at Q25, MiXCR alignment, in-frame beta chains only. Rows with one shared CDR3 protein collapse into an entry with the most common genes and DNA. These V and J calls derive from TCRdb rather than the authors' analysis. The sample profile shows around 240,000 distinct CDR3 sequences; more than 12% of them were found once. The top ten clones comprise more than 10% of the sample.

This clonotype was observed many times. No cognate antigen has been identified for it. The junction departs from germline at one end; a sequencing error may be responsible. From the cysteine through the phenylalanine, the CDR3 covers 13 amino acids. The DNA shown is the 39-base CDR3, in frame from base 1. CDR1 and CDR2, looked up from the germline V gene, are SNHLY and FYNNEI. This receptor was identified in a woman between 40 and 55 years old with Graves' hyperthyroidism that later progressed to Graves' ophthalmopathy. The sample taken for sequencing was blood. Recombination connected TRBV2 to TRBJ2-1, with TRBD2 perhaps the D gene, on 5 matching bases. The DNA is TGTGGCAGCAGTGGAGGAACGTACAATGAGCAGTTCTTC. Translated, this gives CGSSGGTYNEQFF.